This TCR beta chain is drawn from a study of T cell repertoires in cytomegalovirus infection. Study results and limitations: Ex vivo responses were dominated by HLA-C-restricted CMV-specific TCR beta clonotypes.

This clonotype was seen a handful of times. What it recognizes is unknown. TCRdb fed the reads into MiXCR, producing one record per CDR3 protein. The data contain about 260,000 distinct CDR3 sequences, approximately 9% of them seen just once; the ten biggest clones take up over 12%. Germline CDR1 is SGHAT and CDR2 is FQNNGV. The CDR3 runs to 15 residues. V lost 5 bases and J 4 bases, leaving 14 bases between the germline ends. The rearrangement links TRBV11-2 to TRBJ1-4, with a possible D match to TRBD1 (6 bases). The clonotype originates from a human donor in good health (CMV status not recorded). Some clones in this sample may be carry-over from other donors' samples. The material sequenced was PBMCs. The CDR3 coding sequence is TGTGCCAGCAGCCCAACCGGGACACGTAATGAAAAACTGTTTTTT. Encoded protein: CASSPTGTRNEKLFF.